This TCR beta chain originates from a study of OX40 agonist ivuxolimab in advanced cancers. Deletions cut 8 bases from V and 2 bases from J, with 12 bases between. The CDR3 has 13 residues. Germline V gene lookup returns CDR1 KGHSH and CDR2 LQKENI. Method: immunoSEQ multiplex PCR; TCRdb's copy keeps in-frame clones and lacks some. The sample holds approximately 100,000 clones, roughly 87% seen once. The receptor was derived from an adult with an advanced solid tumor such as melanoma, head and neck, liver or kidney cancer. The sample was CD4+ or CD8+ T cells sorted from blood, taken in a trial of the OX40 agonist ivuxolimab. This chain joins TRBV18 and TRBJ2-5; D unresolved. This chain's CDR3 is CASQTGEQETQYF. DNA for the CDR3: TGTGCCAGCCAAACTGGTGAGCAAGAGACCCAGTACTTC.